This T cell receptor beta chain was sequenced in a study of identifying expanded T cells in peripheral blood. General study findings and limits: Two-week clone count variance significantly increased as total template count grew.

V was pared by 3 bases and J by 4 bases, with 12 bases between. CDR3 length equals 15 residues. Germline V gene sequence: CDR1 MRHNA, CDR2 SNTAGT. Comments on this clone: The target antigen is unknown.

This table comes from immunoSEQ multiplex PCR, and its TCRdb copy is limited to in-frame clones, with some not included. The sample holds tens of thousands of clones, more than 70% seen once. Sequenced input: blood. This chain uses TRBV6-4 with TRBJ2-2; tentatively, D is TRBD1 (6 bases). This TCR was sampled from a person aged 18 to 69 in good health. This chain's CDR3 is CASSEGIGGTGELFF. The CDR3 nucleotides are TGTGCCAGCAGTGAGGGGATAGGGGGCACCGGGGAGCTGTTTTTT.